Each of the 24 T cell receptor beta chains below was sequenced from the same sample in a study of OX40 agonist ivuxolimab in advanced cancers. The assay was immunoSEQ multiplex PCR, and TCRdb's table has in-frame clones only and misses some. The sample consists of approximately 67,000 clones, 70% to 90% of them appearing once. The sample in question was CD4+ or CD8+ T cells sorted from blood, obtained in a trial of the OX40 agonist ivuxolimab. The origin of the receptors is an adult with an advanced solid tumor such as melanoma, head and neck, liver or kidney cancer.

CDR3: CASSLLGRLGETQYF. For the CDR3, the DNA is TGTGCCAGCAGCTTATTGGGTCGGCTTGGAGAGACCCAGTACTTC. V gene TRBV11-2 combines with J gene TRBJ2-5; D is undetermined. Between the trimmed V and J ends, which lost 2 bases and 4 bases, there was a span of 14 bases. The CDR3 sequence is 15 residues long. CDR1 is SGHAT, CDR2 FQNNGV, per germline.

The V call is TRBV2, the J call TRBJ1-1, with 7 bases identical to TRBD1. Germline CDR1 SNHLY, CDR2 FYNNEI. This CDR3 has 17 amino acids. J lost 1 base, V lost 5 bases, and 13 bases had no gene match. CDR3 sequence: CASSHGGDRSRNTEAFF. CDR3 DNA sequence: TGTGCCAGCAGTCACGGGGGGGACAGATCTAGGAACACTGAAGCTTTCTTT.

This chain uses TRBV5-5 with TRBJ1-4; D remains ambiguous. The CDR3 loop spans 16 amino acids. The germline CDR1 and CDR2 sequences are SGHKS and YYEKEE (reference sequence). Trimming cost V 4 bases and J 0 bases, with 13 bases left between them. CDR3 bases: TGTGCCAGCAGCCCGAATACAGCCACAACTAATGAAAAACTGTTTTTT. Translation gives CASSPNTATTNEKLFF.

V is TRBV5-1 and J is TRBJ1-6; 8 positions match TRBD1. V lost 1 base, J lost 7 bases, and 4 bases stayed unmatched. The CDR3 covers 15 residues. Per germline, CDR1 SGHRS and CDR2 YFSETQ. The CDR3 spells CASSLSPGGNSPLHF. CDR3 bases: TGCGCCAGCAGCTTGTCCCCAGGGGGCAATTCACCCCTCCACTTT. Together with reference TRBV5-1 and TRBJ1-6, the CDR3 gives the full variable domain: KAGVTQTPRYLIKTRGQQVTLSCSPISGHRSVSWYQQTPGQGLQFLFEYFSETQRNKGNFPGRFSGRQFSNSRSEMNVSTLELGDSALYLCASSLSPGGNSPLHFGNGTRLTVT.

This clone showed up just a few times. Here the CDR3 DNA reads TGTGCCAGTAGTATAGATACGAAAAAAGTCCTCTTGAGTGAGCAGTACGTC. This gives the protein CASSIDTKKVLLSEQYV. The chain is built from TRBV19 and TRBJ2-7; D not certain. CDR3 length: 17 residues. Trimming cost V 0 bases and J 7 bases, with 22 bases left between them. CDR1 is LNHDA and CDR2 is SQIVND in the germline V gene (reference sequence).

The chain has TRBV6-5 and TRBJ2-5; tentative D call: TRBD1 (7 bases). V lost 6 bases and J lost 3, with 11 bases in between. The germline gives CDR1 MNHEY, CDR2 SVGAGI. The CDR3 is 13 residues long. In nucleotides, the CDR3 is TGTGCCAGCAGCCGCGGGACAGAAGAGACCCAGTACTTC. As protein: CASSRGTEETQYF.

The gene calls are TRBV2 and TRBJ2-1, with D perhaps matching TRBD2 (7 bases). V lost 3 bases, J lost 8 bases, and 14 bases lay in between. Germline CDR1 reads SNHLY; CDR2 reads FYNNEI. CDR3 length: 14 residues. The CDR3 DNA reads as TGTGCCAGCAGTGACCCTCGGGGGGCGGATGAGCAGTTCTTC. It codes for CASSDPRGADEQFF.

The CDR3 region is CASSLDGVNTGELFF. The CDR3 bases are TGTGCCAGCAGCTTAGACGGGGTGAACACCGGGGAGCTGTTTTTT. The gene calls are TRBV7-2 and TRBJ2-2; D is possibly TRBD2 (5 bases). V was pared by 1 base and J by 1 base, with 7 bases between. The CDR3 runs to 15 residues. CDR1 and CDR2 (germline): SGHTA, FQGNSA. The entire variable domain, with the rest obtained from reference TRBV7-2 and TRBJ2-2, is as follows: GAGVSQSPSNKVTEKGKDVELRCDPISGHTALYWYRQSLGQGLEFLIYFQGNSAPDKSGLPSDRFSAERTGGSVSTLTIQRTQQEDSAVYLCASSLDGVNTGELFFGEGSRLTVL.

V is TRBV2 and J is TRBJ1-2; 8 bases agree with TRBD1. The CDR3 extends over 16 amino acids. CDR1 and CDR2 from the germline V gene are SNHLY and FYNNEI. V shed 9 bases and J 5 bases; nucleotides not matched to a gene: 17. CDR3 DNA sequence: TGTGCCAGTCCGTCGCCCTCGACAGGGGCGAGATATGGCTACACCTTC. Protein product: CASPSPSTGARYGYTF.

This chain uses TRBV28 with TRBJ2-5, with D possibly being TRBD2 (6 bases). The CDR3 is 13 residues long. V was trimmed by 5 bases and J by 5 bases, leaving 12 bases between them. CDR1 MDHEN and CDR2 SYDVKM come from the germline V gene. DNA for the CDR3: TGTGCCAGCAGTCCCGGAGGGAGGGAGACCCAGTACTTC. Translating gives CASSPGGRETQYF.

Only one count was recorded for this clone. The chain combines TRBV6-5 with TRBJ1-4, with a weak D call TRBD1 (5 bases). Trimming took off 5 bases at V and 5 bases at J, with 9 bases between the two ends. Per germline, CDR1 MNHEY and CDR2 SVGAGI. The length of the CDR3 is 13 residues. The CDR3 nucleotides read TGTGCCAGCAGTAAGGGGATCAATGAAAAACTGTTTTTT. Translated, it gives CASSKGINEKLFF.

The genes are TRBV7-9 and TRBJ2-5; D gene unclear. Trimming stripped 1 base from V and 11 bases from J, with 14 bases between. This CDR3 contains 13 residues. Germline V CDR1 and CDR2: SEHNR, FQNEAQ (reference sequence). The CDR3 coding sequence is TGTGCCAGCAGCTTAGGTCTGGCGGATGAGCAGTACTTC. It translates to CASSLGLADEQYF.

This clone was counted at least ten times. V usage is TRBV29-1 and J usage is TRBJ1-1; D uncertain. Trimming removed 7 bases at V and 4 bases at J, with 13 bases between. In germline, CDR1 is SQVTM, CDR2 ANQGSEA. This CDR3 contains 12 residues. The CDR3 nucleotides read TGCAGCGCTCCCTCCTTGGGCACTGAAGCTTTCTTT. This translates into CSAPSLGTEAFF. Using reference TRBV29-1 and TRBJ1-1 for the parts outside the CDR3, the full variable domain is SAVISQKPSRDICQRGTSLTIQCQVDSQVTMMFWYRQQPGQSLTLIATANQGSEATYESGFVIDKFPISRPNLTFSTLTVSNMSPEDSSIYLCSAPSLGTEAFFGQGTRLTVV.

The V and J genes are TRBV19 and TRBJ1-5; 7 nucleotides agree with TRBD1. The germline CDR1 and CDR2 sequences are LNHDA and SQIVND (reference sequence). After removal of 1 base from V and 6 bases from J, the junction contained 6 bases not matched to a gene. This CDR3 comprises 15 residues. This CDR3 reads CASSIGQGGFQPQHF. CDR3 DNA: TGTGCCAGTAGTATAGGACAGGGAGGATTTCAGCCCCAGCATTTT.

J is TRBJ2-2 and V is TRBV19, with D tentatively TRBD1 (6 bases). The length of the CDR3 is 17 residues. Trimming removed 6 bases at V and 6 bases at J, with 23 bases between. CDR1 and CDR2 from the germline V gene are LNHDA and SQIVND (reference sequence). The CDR3 spells CASSDTGKAVAPGELFF. The CDR3 DNA reads as TGTGCCAGTAGCGATACAGGGAAGGCAGTTGCCCCCGGGGAGCTGTTTTTT. Filled out from reference TRBV19 and TRBJ2-2, the complete variable domain reads DGGITQSPKYLFRKEGQNVTLSCEQNLNHDAMYWYRQDPGQGLRLIYYSQIVNDFQKGDIAEGYSVSREKKESFPLTVTSAQKNPTAFYLCASSDTGKAVAPGELFFGEGSRLTVL.

This chain connects TRBV27 to TRBJ1-1, with a possible D match to TRBD1 (6 bases). Per germline, CDR1 MNHEY and CDR2 SMNVEV (reference sequence). The CDR3 contains 17 residues. The V gene lost 5 bases and the J gene lost 1 base, with 20 bases spanning the gap. CDR3 coding DNA: TGTGCCAGCAGTCAATTGACCAGGGGCCTTCAGAACACTGAAGCTTTCTTT. It specifies CASSQLTRGLQNTEAFF.

The chain employs TRBV7-2 and TRBJ2-1, with 11 bases aligning to TRBD2. Germline-derived CDR1 and CDR2 are SGHTA and FQGNSA. This CDR3 contains 16 residues. J lost 4 bases, V lost 5 bases, and 7 bases had no gene match. CDR3: CASSRASGRSYNEQFF. The CDR3 nucleotides read TGTGCCAGCAGCCGTGCTAGCGGGAGGTCTTACAATGAGCAGTTCTTC.

The gene calls are TRBV21-1 and TRBJ2-7; the tabulated D call, TRBD1, remains unverified against the DNA. TRBV21-1 is flagged as a pseudogene. CDR3 length: 18 amino acids. In DNA form, the CDR3 reads TGTGCCAGCAGCAAAGGACGGCAGGGGACCCCCCTTCTGTACGAGCAGTACTTC. Translating it yields CASSKGRQGTPLLYEQYF.

V and J are TRBV5-5 and TRBJ2-7; D possibly uses TRBD1 or TRBD2 (5 bases each). Germline V CDR1 and CDR2: SGHKS, YYEKEE (reference sequence). The V and J ends lost 1 base and 2 bases respectively, with 10 bases between them. This CDR3 is built from 14 residues. CDR3 in amino acids: CASSLRGGPYEQYF. The CDR3 nucleotides read TGTGCCAGCAGCTTGCGGGGCGGCCCCTACGAGCAGTACTTC.

The CDR3 here is CASTTNRGGIGAFF. CDR3 coding DNA: TGTGCCAGCACCACTAACAGGGGGGGAATAGGAGCTTTCTTT. V gene TRBV7-8 combines with J gene TRBJ1-1, with 8 bases that match TRBD1. J gave up 10 bases and V 7 bases, and 14 bases lay outside the gene matches. The CDR3 spans 14 residues. Per the germline V gene, CDR1 is SGHVS and CDR2 is FQNEAQ.

In its sample, this clone was seen a few times. V usage is TRBV7-2 and J usage is TRBJ2-1; possibly TRBD2 for D (5 bases). CDR3 length: 15 residues. Trimming took 3 bases from V and 4 from J, leaving 13 bases between them. Germline CDR1 and CDR2: SGHTA and FQGNSA. The CDR3 loop is CASSFSSSVYNEQFF. DNA of the CDR3: TGTGCCAGCAGCTTTTCTAGCTCTGTGTACAATGAGCAGTTCTTC.

This sequence joins TRBV9 and TRBJ2-3; 13 bases map to TRBD2. CDR1 and CDR2 (germline): SGDLS, YYNGEE. CDR3 length: 18 residues. Trimming cost V 4 bases and J 3 bases; bases outside gene matches: 11. The CDR3 sequence is CASSPRGLAGTVTDTQYF. For the CDR3, the DNA is TGTGCCAGCAGCCCGCGGGGACTAGCGGGAACGGTGACAGATACGCAGTATTTT.

The J gene is TRBJ1-3, the V gene TRBV19; tentative D call: TRBD1 (5 bases). Looked up from germline, CDR1 is LNHDA and CDR2 is SQIVND (reference sequence). Trimming took off 3 bases at V and 4 bases at J, with 10 bases between the two ends. The CDR3 loop spans 14 amino acids. The CDR3: CASSIGGSGNTIYF. The CDR3 nucleotides are TGTGCCAGTAGTATTGGGGGATCCGGAAACACCATATATTTT. Full variable domain (remainder filled in from reference TRBV19 and TRBJ1-3): DGGITQSPKYLFRKEGQNVTLSCEQNLNHDAMYWYRQDPGQGLRLIYYSQIVNDFQKGDIAEGYSVSREKKESFPLTVTSAQKNPTAFYLCASSIGGSGNTIYFGEGSWLTVV.

With regard to this clone: The junction does not match germline at one end; this may be a read error. This chain uses TRBV7-2 with TRBJ2-3; D possibly corresponds to TRBD2 (6 bases). Germline V gene lookup returns CDR1 SGHTA and CDR2 FQGNSA. There are 17 residues in the CDR3. CDR3 loop: CAGSQRGRSSGTDTQYF. In DNA form, the CDR3 reads TGTGCCGGCAGCCAACGGGGGAGGAGTTCGGGGACAGATACGCAGTATTTT.